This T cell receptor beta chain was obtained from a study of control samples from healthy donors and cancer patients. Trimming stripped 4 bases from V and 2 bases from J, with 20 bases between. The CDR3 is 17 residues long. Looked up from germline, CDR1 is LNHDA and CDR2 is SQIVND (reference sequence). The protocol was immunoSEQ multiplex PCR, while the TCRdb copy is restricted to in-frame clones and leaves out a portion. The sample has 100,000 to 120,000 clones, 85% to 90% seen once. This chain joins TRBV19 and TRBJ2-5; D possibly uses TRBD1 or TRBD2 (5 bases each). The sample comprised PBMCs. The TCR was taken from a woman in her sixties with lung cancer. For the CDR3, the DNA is TGTGCCAGTAGTAGCATCATCAGGTGGGGGTCACAAGAGACCCAGTACTTC. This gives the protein CASSSIIRWGSQETQYF. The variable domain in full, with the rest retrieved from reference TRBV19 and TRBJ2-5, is DGGITQSPKYLFRKEGQNVTLSCEQNLNHDAMYWYRQDPGQGLRLIYYSQIVNDFQKGDIAEGYSVSREKKESFPLTVTSAQKNPTAFYLCASSSIIRWGSQETQYFGPGTRLLVL.